These 27 T cell receptor beta chains came from one sample sequenced in a study of response to subunit inactivated influenza vaccine. One entry per CDR3 protein results from TCRdb running MiXCR on the RT-PCR reads. This sample has a few hundred thousand distinct CDR3 sequences; 20% to 25% occur once, and the top ten carry 10%. Sequencing was performed on PBMCs from blood, taken 21 months after vaccination. These receptors all come from a man in his fifties or sixties who received an inactivated influenza vaccine.

This clonotype appeared many times. J is TRBJ1-1 and V is TRBV7-9; D is ambiguous. Trimming took off 3 bases at V and 4 bases at J, with 9 bases between the two ends. The V gene's germline CDR1 is SEHNR and CDR2 FQNEAQ (reference sequence). CDR3 length equals 13 residues. The CDR3 spells CASSLDKGTEAFF. The CDR3, as DNA: TGTGCCAGCAGCTTGGATAAAGGCACTGAAGCTTTCTTT.

This clonotype was seen a handful of times. This rearrangement joins TRBV5-1 to TRBJ2-2; maybe TRBD1 (5 bases). The CDR3 spans 15 residues. CDR1 is SGHRS and CDR2 is YFSETQ in the germline V gene. V dropped 0 bases and J dropped 4 bases, with 10 bases sitting between them. DNA for the CDR3: TGCGCCAGCAGCTTGGCGGACACCCTCACCGGGGAGCTGTTTTTT. Amino acid sequence: CASSLADTLTGELFF.

The V and J genes are TRBV29-1 and TRBJ2-1, with D perhaps matching TRBD1 (6 bases). V lost 6 bases, J lost 5 bases, and 14 bases lay in between. Germline values: CDR1 SQVTM, CDR2 ANQGSEA. The CDR3 contains 13 residues. The CDR3 is CSVGHQTNNEQFF. The CDR3 DNA is TGCAGCGTGGGACACCAGACAAACAATGAGCAGTTCTTC.

This clonotype was recorded a few times. The chain links TRBV6-2 or TRBV6-3 to TRBJ1-4; D is unclear. Between the trimmed V and J ends, which lost 4 bases and 0 bases, there was a span of 12 bases. This CDR3 has 16 amino acids. Germline values: CDR1 MNHEY, CDR2 SVGEGT. CDR3 region: CASSSEMFTTNEKLFF. The CDR3 DNA reads TGTGCCAGCAGTTCGGAAATGTTTACAACTAATGAAAAACTGTTTTTT.

V and J are TRBV20-1 and TRBJ1-2, with D possibly TRBD1 on 6 matching bases. The CDR3 covers 12 residues. The V gene's germline CDR1 is DFQATT and CDR2 SNEGSKA (reference sequence). V was clipped by 3 bases and J by 5 bases, with 10 bases between them. This CDR3 reads CSASRGSYGYTF. The CDR3 DNA follows: TGCAGTGCTAGTAGGGGGTCGTATGGCTACACCTTC.

The chain combines TRBV5-1 with TRBJ1-4, with 11 bases that match TRBD1. CDR3 length: 18 residues. Germline V gene data show CDR1 as SGHRS and CDR2 as YFSETQ. After removal of 4 bases from V and 8 bases from J, the junction contained 16 bases not matched to a gene. The chain's CDR3 is CASSRTGTGGQNNEKLFF. DNA of the CDR3: TGCGCCAGCAGCAGAACCGGGACAGGGGGGCAAAATAACGAAAAACTGTTTTTT.

This clonotype was seen ten or more times. The chain links TRBV6-5 to TRBJ1-4; possibly TRBD1 for D (5 bases). Trimming stripped 0 bases from V and 5 bases from J, with 13 bases between. The CDR3 totals 16 residues. The germline CDR1 and CDR2 sequences are MNHEY and SVGAGI. CDR3 residues: CASSYSGRVENEKLFF. The CDR3 nucleotides are TGTGCCAGCAGTTACTCAGGCAGGGTCGAAAATGAAAAACTGTTTTTT.

In this sample, this clonotype turned up many times. The chain is built from TRBV6-1 and TRBJ1-6, with D possibly TRBD1 on 5 matching bases. This CDR3 spans 14 amino acids. CDR1 MNHNS and CDR2 SASEGT come from the germline V gene. Trimming removed 6 bases from V and 9 bases from J, with 15 bases in between. The CDR3 region has the DNA TGTGCCAGCAGACCCCAGGGTTTAGTTTCACCCCTCCACTTT. It yields the protein CASRPQGLVSPLHF.

For the CDR3, the DNA is TGTGCCAGCAGTTTATCTAGGACGGGGGTCTACGAGCAGTACTTC. It encodes CASSLSRTGVYEQYF. The chain combines TRBV27 with TRBJ2-7; possibly TRBD2 for D (6 bases). Trimming took 0 bases from V and 3 from J, leaving 12 bases between them. Germline CDR1 reads MNHEY; CDR2 reads SMNVEV (reference sequence). CDR3 size: 15 residues.

The chain joins TRBV5-1 to TRBJ2-3; D might be TRBD1 (6 bases). The germline gives CDR1 SGHRS, CDR2 YFSETQ. V was cut by 1 base and J by 6 bases, with 12 bases left in between. The CDR3 covers 14 residues. The chain's CDR3 is CASSLTGRSDTQYF. The CDR3 bases are TGCGCCAGCAGCTTGACAGGGCGCTCGGATACGCAGTATTTT.

The sample holds one count of this clonotype. The rearrangement uses TRBV4-2 and TRBJ2-7, with 9 bases lining up with TRBD2. CDR3 size: 17 residues. Germline CDR1 LGHNA, CDR2 YNFKEQ. V trimming: 2 bases; J trimming: 7 bases; junction bases outside the gene matches: 15. The CDR3 loop reads CASSQIYSGGPPGEQYF. The CDR3 nucleotides read TGTGCCAGCAGCCAAATTTATAGCGGGGGCCCCCCTGGGGAGCAGTACTTC.

V and J are TRBV27 and TRBJ1-4; the match to TRBD1 covers 10 bases. The germline V gene has CDR1 MNHEY and CDR2 SMNVEV (reference sequence). Germline trimming cut 3 bases from V and 15 bases from J; bases unmatched to any gene: 10. This CDR3 region has 14 residues. DNA of the CDR3: TGTGCCAGCAGTTTGACAGGGGGCTCTAGTGTGGTGTTTTTT. This gives the protein CASSLTGGSSVVFF.

This clonotype was picked up a small number of times. J is TRBJ1-1 and V is TRBV3-1; D is uncertain. Germline loops: CDR1 LGHDT, CDR2 YNNKEL (reference sequence). V dropped 0 bases and J dropped 5 bases, with 13 bases sitting between them. The CDR3 has 15 residues. CDR3 DNA: TGTGCCAGCAGCCAAGAAACTATTAGGACGACTGAAGCTTTCTTT. It yields the protein CASSQETIRTTEAFF.

The chain joins TRBV11-2 to TRBJ2-7, with TRBD2 identical over 9 bases. Germline trimming cut 1 base from V and 2 bases from J; bases unmatched to any gene: 21. The CDR3 length is 21 residues. Germline values: CDR1 SGHAT, CDR2 FQNNGV. The DNA of the CDR3 is TGTGCCAGCAGCTTAGTATGGCCCGGGGTTCGGCTAGCGGGGAGGACCTACGAGCAGTACTTC. It codes for CASSLVWPGVRLAGRTYEQYF.

The chain is built from TRBV20-1 and TRBJ1-1, with D tentatively TRBD1 (6 bases). Germline assignment: CDR1 DFQATT and CDR2 SNEGSKA (reference sequence). Trimming stripped 2 bases from V and 3 bases from J, with 10 bases between. The CDR3 consists of 13 residues. CDR3 bases: TGCAGTGCTAGAATGGAGGGGGACACTGAAGCTTTCTTT. Translated: CSARMEGDTEAFF.

The chain combines TRBV20-1 with TRBJ2-1; possibly TRBD2 for D (6 bases). Trimming cost V 6 bases and J 5 bases, with 11 bases left between them. Germline CDR1 reads DFQATT; CDR2 reads SNEGSKA (reference sequence). CDR3 length: 12 residues. The CDR3: CSAKRGNNEQFF. The CDR3 DNA is TGCAGTGCCAAACGGGGGAACAATGAGCAGTTCTTC.

This clonotype occurred a few times. The V and J genes are TRBV7-9 and TRBJ1-1, with TRBD1 matching 9 bases. The CDR3 sequence is 16 residues long. The trim removed 7 bases at V and 3 bases at J, leaving 12 bases unmatched. Germline V gives CDR1 SEHNR, CDR2 FQNEAQ (reference sequence). CDR3 in DNA: TGTGCCAGCACCGATACAAACAGGGGGCGGTACACTGAAGCTTTCTTT. The encoded protein is CASTDTNRGRYTEAFF.

This rearrangement joins TRBV4-3 to TRBJ1-2; D is unresolved. V lost 4 bases to trimming and J lost 0 bases, with 12 bases between them. This CDR3 has 15 amino acids. Germline V gene data show CDR1 as LGHNA and CDR2 as YSLEER. CDR3 coding DNA: TGCGCCAGCAGCCCCGTGGCCATCGCTAACTATGGCTACACCTTC. This encodes CASSPVAIANYGYTF.

The table lists this clonotype with a few counts. The chain combines TRBV20-1 with TRBJ2-7; D may be TRBD1 (7 bases). The germline V gene has CDR1 DFQATT and CDR2 SNEGSKA (reference sequence). The CDR3 spans 12 residues. V was shortened by 4 bases and J by 4 bases, with 11 bases between the two germline ends. CDR3 nucleotide sequence: TGCAGTGCTAAGGGGGGACAGTACGAGCAGTACTTC. Its protein is CSAKGGQYEQYF.

This clonotype was found a few times. V usage is TRBV6-1 and J usage is TRBJ1-4, with D uncertain. This CDR3 contains 13 residues. Trimming took 6 bases from V and 0 from J, leaving 5 bases between them. Germline V CDR1 and CDR2: MNHNS, SASEGT. The chain's CDR3 is CASRPATNEKLFF. The DNA for the CDR3 is TGTGCCAGCAGGCCCGCAACTAATGAAAAACTGTTTTTT.

This clonotype appeared many times. This chain's CDR3 is CATSRDRGSTGIPYGYTF. The CDR3 DNA reads as TGTGCCACCAGCAGAGATCGTGGGTCGACAGGGATTCCTTACGGCTACACCTTC. The J gene is TRBJ1-2, the V gene TRBV15; 7 bases are shared with TRBD1. Trimming at V came to 0 bases and at J to 8 bases, leaving 18 bases not matched to a gene. CDR1 is LNHNV, CDR2 YYDKDF, per germline (reference sequence). The CDR3 is 18 residues long.

The chain joins TRBV6-1 to TRBJ1-1, with unresolved D. There are 11 residues in the CDR3. V lost 7 bases and J lost 0, with 3 bases in between. Per the germline V gene, CDR1 is MNHNS and CDR2 is SASEGT. This chain's CDR3 is CASKMNTEAFF. CDR3 in DNA: TGTGCCAGCAAAATGAACACTGAAGCTTTCTTT.

V is TRBV12-3 or TRBV12-4 and J is TRBJ1-3; no clear D gene. This CDR3 region has 13 residues. Between the trimmed V and J ends, which lost 6 bases and 0 bases, there was a span of 6 bases. CDR3 sequence (DNA): TGTGCCAGCAGGCTCAGCTCTGGAAACACCATATATTTT. The encoded protein is CASRLSSGNTIYF.

In this sample, this clonotype turned up a few times. The chain joins TRBV15 to TRBJ1-4, with a weak D call TRBD1 (5 bases). The V and J ends lost 1 base and 5 bases respectively, with 14 bases between them. This CDR3 has 16 amino acids. CDR1 is LNHNV, CDR2 YYDKDF, per germline (reference sequence). The CDR3 sequence: CATSRVAGPMNEKLFF. The CDR3 nucleotides are TGTGCCACCAGCAGAGTTGCGGGACCCATGAATGAAAAACTGTTTTTT.

The chain recombines TRBV30 with TRBJ1-6, with D hard to call. Germline CDR1 and CDR2: GTSNPN and SVGIG (reference sequence). Trimming took off 0 bases at V and 10 bases at J, with 13 bases between the two ends. The CDR3 has 14 amino acids. CDR3 coding DNA: TGTGCCTGGAGTGTACCCGGCGGGGAGTCACCCCTCCACTTT. Its protein is CAWSVPGGESPLHF. Supplemented by reference TRBV30 and TRBJ1-6, the full variable domain reads SQTIHQWPATLVQPVGSPLSLECTVEGTSNPNLYWYRQAAGRGLQLLFYSVGIGQISSEVPQNLSASRPQDRQFILSSKKLLLSDSGFYLCAWSVPGGESPLHFGNGTRLTVT.

This chain connects TRBV5-1 to TRBJ1-1; D is undetermined. Germline loops: CDR1 SGHRS, CDR2 YFSETQ. The CDR3 spans 13 residues. V lost 3 bases and J 3 bases, leaving 9 bases between the germline ends. This CDR3 reads CASSWEGYTEAFF. The CDR3 DNA reads as TGCGCCAGCAGCTGGGAGGGTTACACTGAAGCTTTCTTT.

This clonotype was seen only a few times. The CDR3 sequence is CASSLTGGPNSPLHF. As DNA, the CDR3 is TGTGCCAGCAGTTTGACAGGGGGCCCGAATTCACCCCTCCACTTT. The V and J genes are TRBV12-3 or TRBV12-4 and TRBJ1-6, with 10 bases fitting TRBD1. The V gene end was trimmed by 3 bases and the J gene end by 7 bases; junction bases not matched to a gene: 3. The CDR3 has 15 amino acids.